This is a list of T cell receptor beta chains from one sample in a study of blood T cell repertoires in COVID-19. TCRdb's copy holds only in-frame clones and misses some; the assay was immunoSEQ multiplex PCR. The data contain over 100,000 clones, approximately 83% of them singletons. The sample consisted of peripheral blood. The receptors derive from an elderly man with acute or convalescent COVID-19. The CDR3 runs from the conserved cysteine through the conserved F or W. The D gene is left open where the match is weak. Clone size is given for some rows only: seen once, a few or many times, or a class if the clone is expanded.

>.|11|TRBJ1-2|.|TRBV20-1
CSARDLVGYTF
TGCAGTGCTAGAGATCTCGTTGGCTACACCTTC
>.|16|TRBJ2-3|.|TRBV10-3
CAISGGLGAITDTQYF
TGTGCCATCAGTGGTGGGCTGGGGGCCATCACAGATACGCAGTATTTT
>TRBD2|14|TRBJ2-2|.|TRBV6-6
CASRTSGDTGELFF
TGTGCCAGCAGGACTAGCGGGGATACCGGGGAGCTGTTTTTT
>.|13|TRBJ1-6|.|TRBV6-6
CASSYLGDSPLHF
TGTGCCAGCAGTTACTTGGGAGATTCACCCCTCCACTTT
>.|13|TRBJ2-7|.|TRBV27
CASSWAGPSEQYF
TGTGCCAGCAGTTGGGCAGGGCCCTCCGAGCAGTACTTC
>.|15|TRBJ2-5|once|TRBV15
CATSSSTGTGETQYF
TGTGCCACCAGCAGCAGTACAGGGACGGGGGAGACCCAGTACTTC
>.|11|TRBJ1-1|once|TRBV20-1
CSARESGHAFF
TGCAGTGCTAGAGAGTCAGGGCACGCTTTCTTT
>TRBD1|15|TRBJ2-2|few|TRBV3-1/TRBV3-2
CASSHWTGGTGELFF
TGTGCCAGCAGCCATTGGACAGGGGGCACCGGGGAGCTGTTTTTT
>.|13|TRBJ1-1|.|TRBV6-1
CASSDQFDTEAFF
TGTGCCAGCAGTGATCAGTTCGACACTGAAGCTTTCTTT
>.|16|TRBJ2-6|.|TRBV7-7
CASSPTREGGANVLTF
TGTGCTAGCAGCCCAACCAGGGAAGGTGGGGCCAACGTCCTGACTTTC
>TRBD2|18|TRBJ2-6|.|TRBV5-6
CASSFRLAGGQGANVLTF
TGTGCCAGCAGCTTCCGACTAGCGGGGGGCCAGGGGGCCAACGTCCTGACTTTC
>.|15|TRBJ1-6|.|TRBV6-5
CASSSWDTSNSPLHF
TGTGCCAGCAGTTCCTGGGACACCTCAAATTCACCCCTCCACTTT
>TRBD1|15|TRBJ1-5|few|TRBV6-2/TRBV6-3
CASSRPDRGGQPQHF
TGTGCCAGCAGTCGGCCTGACAGGGGTGGGCAGCCCCAGCATTTT
>TRBD1|16|TRBJ1-2|.|TRBV9
CASSTPQGAGGYGYTF
TGTGCCAGCAGCACACCTCAGGGGGCAGGCGGCTATGGCTACACCTTC
>TRBD1|15|TRBJ2-5|.|TRBV5-8
CASSLGTGVTETQYF
TGTGCCAGCAGCTTAGGGACAGGGGTTACGGAGACCCAGTACTTC
>.|16|TRBJ1-2|.|TRBV7-8
CASSLVGGVGNYGYTF
TGTGCCAGCAGCTTAGTGGGAGGTGTGGGGAACTATGGCTACACCTTC
>TRBD1|15|TRBJ1-5|.|TRBV5-6
CASSFSQGKGQPQHF
TGTGCCAGCAGCTTCTCACAGGGGAAGGGTCAGCCCCAGCATTTT
>TRBD2|15|TRBJ2-1|.|TRBV19
CASSLRLATGNEQFF
TGTGCCAGTAGTCTCCGACTAGCTACGGGCAATGAGCAGTTCTTC
>TRBD1|15|TRBJ2-7|.|TRBV11-2
CASSLAGQASYEQYF
TGTGCCAGCAGCTTAGCGGGACAGGCCTCCTACGAGCAGTACTTC
>.|11|TRBJ1-2|.|TRBV20-1
CSSWEGNGYTF
TGCAGTTCTTGGGAGGGTAATGGCTACACCTTC
>.|15|TRBJ1-2|.|TRBV19
CASSPTPTLSYGYTF
TGTGCCAGTAGTCCGACACCAACTCTCTCCTATGGCTACACCTTC
>.|15|TRBJ1-5|.|TRBV7-8
CASSSTGGQGQPQHF
TGTGCCAGCAGCTCGACGGGGGGGCAGGGTCAGCCCCAGCATTTT
>.|15|TRBJ1-1|.|TRBV28
CASSLVQNMNTEAFF
TGTGCCAGCAGTTTAGTCCAGAATATGAACACTGAAGCTTTCTTT
>.|16|TRBJ1-6|.|TRBV18
CASSPDQAGKNSPLHF
TGTGCCAGCTCACCAGACCAGGCAGGGAAGAATTCACCCCTCCACTTT
>TRBD1|16|TRBJ2-1|.|TRBV5-6
CASSLLGQGAGYEQFF
TGTGCCAGCAGCCTACTGGGACAGGGGGCAGGTTATGAGCAGTTCTTC
>.|17|TRBJ2-1|.|TRBV10-3
CAISESKGLGGYNEQFF
TGTGCCATCAGTGAGTCGAAGGGCCTAGGAGGTTACAATGAGCAGTTCTTC
>TRBD2|16|TRBJ2-3|.|TRBV9
CASSVTAGGSTDTQYF
TGTGCCAGCAGCGTTACAGCGGGGGGGAGCACAGATACGCAGTATTTT
>.|14|TRBJ1-1|.|TRBV10-3
CAISERAENTEAFF
TGTGCCATCAGTGAAAGAGCGGAGAACACTGAAGCTTTCTTT
>TRBD1|15|TRBJ1-1|.|TRBV6-5
CASRTGSPLGTEAFF
TGTGCCAGCAGGACAGGGTCCCCTTTGGGCACTGAAGCTTTCTTT
>TRBD1|18|TRBJ1-5|.|TRBV19
CASSMARQGAIYNQPQHF
TGTGCCAGTAGTATGGCACGACAGGGTGCGATATACAATCAGCCCCAGCATTTT
>TRBD1|14|TRBJ1-3|.|TRBV28
CASSLQGVGNTIYF
TGTGCCAGCAGTCTACAGGGGGTGGGAAACACCATATATTTT
>.|15|TRBJ1-3|.|TRBV28
CASSPGGNTGNTIYF
TGTGCCAGCAGTCCCGGGGGGAATACTGGAAACACCATATATTTT
>.|13|TRBJ1-2|.|TRBV10-3
CAISDLPDYGYTF
TGTGCCATCAGTGACCTACCCGATTATGGCTACACCTTC
>TRBD1|14|TRBJ2-7|.|TRBV18
CASSPGTGDYEQYF
TGTGCCAGCTCCCCCGGGACAGGGGACTACGAGCAGTACTTC
>TRBD1|13|TRBJ1-4|.|TRBV29-1
CSAETGGNEKLFF
TGCAGCGCCGAAACAGGGGGCAATGAAAAACTGTTTTTT
>.|14|TRBJ2-5|.|TRBV10-2
CASSVMGAGETQYF
TGCGCCAGCAGTGTGATGGGGGCAGGGGAGACCCAGTACTTC
>TRBD1|14|TRBJ2-3|.|TRBV10-3
CAISRQGVGDTQYF
TGTGCCATCAGTCGACAGGGTGTAGGAGATACGCAGTATTTT
>TRBD1|13|TRBJ1-1|.|TRBV9
CASSVRQGTEAFF
TGTGCCAGCAGCGTACGACAGGGGACTGAAGCTTTCTTT
>.|16|TRBJ2-1|.|TRBV24-1
CATSDALESSYNEQFF
TGTGCCACCAGTGATGCCCTAGAGAGCTCCTACAATGAGCAGTTCTTC
>TRBD1|15|TRBJ1-6|.|TRBV3-1/TRBV3-2
CASSQAGQPNSPLHF
TGTGCCAGCAGCCAAGCGGGACAGCCCAATTCACCCCTCCACTTT
>.|14|TRBJ1-5|.|TRBV6-5
CASSYGEGNQPQHF
TGTGCCAGCAGTTACGGGGAGGGCAATCAGCCCCAGCATTTT
>.|14|TRBJ1-1|.|TRBV5-1
CASSRTGPNTEAFF
TGCGCCAGCAGCCGCACAGGGCCGAACACTGAAGCTTTCTTT
>TRBD1|14|TRBJ2-1|.|TRBV28
CASTTGTAFNEQFF
TGTGCCAGCACCACTGGGACAGCTTTCAATGAGCAGTTCTTC
>TRBD1|17|TRBJ1-5|.|TRBV18
CASSPPRGTGGGQPQHF
TGTGCCAGCTCACCACCGAGAGGAACAGGGGGCGGTCAGCCCCAGCATTTT
>.|12|TRBJ1-1|.|TRBV7-2
CASSFRRGGAFF
TGTGCCAGCAGCTTTCGCAGAGGTGGTGCTTTCTTT